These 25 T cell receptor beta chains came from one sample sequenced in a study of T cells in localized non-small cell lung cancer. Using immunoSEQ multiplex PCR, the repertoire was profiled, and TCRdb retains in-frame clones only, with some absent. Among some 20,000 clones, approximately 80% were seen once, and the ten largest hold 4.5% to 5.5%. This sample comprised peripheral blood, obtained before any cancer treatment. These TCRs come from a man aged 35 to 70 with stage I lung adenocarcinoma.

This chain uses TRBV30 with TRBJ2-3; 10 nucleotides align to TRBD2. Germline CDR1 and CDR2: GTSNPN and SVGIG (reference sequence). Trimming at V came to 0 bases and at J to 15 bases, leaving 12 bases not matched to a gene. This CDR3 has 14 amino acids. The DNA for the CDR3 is TGTGCCTGGAGTGTACCGGGACTAGCGAGTGATGATTATTTT. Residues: CAWSVPGLASDDYF. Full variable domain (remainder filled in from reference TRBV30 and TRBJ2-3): SQTIHQWPATLVQPVGSPLSLECTVEGTSNPNLYWYRQAAGRGLQLLFYSVGIGQISSEVPQNLSASRPQDRQFILSSKKLLLSDSGFYLCAWSVPGLASDDYFGPGTRLTVL.

The CDR3 region is CAWSPRTGGTFF. The CDR3 DNA reads as TGTGCCTGGAGTCCCCGGACAGGGGGTACTTTCTTT. This chain joins TRBV30 and TRBJ1-1, with TRBD1 matching 10 bases. The CDR3 runs to 12 residues. V was clipped by 2 bases and J by 12 bases; unmatched bases: 6. Germline V gene lookup returns CDR1 GTSNPN and CDR2 SVGIG (reference sequence).

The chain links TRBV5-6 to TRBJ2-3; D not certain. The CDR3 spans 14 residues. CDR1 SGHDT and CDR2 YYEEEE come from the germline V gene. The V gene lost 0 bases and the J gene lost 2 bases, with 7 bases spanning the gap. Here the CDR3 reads CASSLAATTDTQYF. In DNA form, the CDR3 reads TGTGCCAGCAGCTTGGCGGCAACCACAGATACGCAGTATTTT.

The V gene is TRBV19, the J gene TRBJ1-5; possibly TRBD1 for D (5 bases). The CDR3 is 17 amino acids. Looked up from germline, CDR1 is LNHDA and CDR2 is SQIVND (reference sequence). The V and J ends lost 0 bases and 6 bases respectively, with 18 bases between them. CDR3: CASSIEPPGAAGQPQHF. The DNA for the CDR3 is TGTGCCAGTAGTATAGAACCCCCCGGGGCCGCCGGTCAGCCCCAGCATTTT.

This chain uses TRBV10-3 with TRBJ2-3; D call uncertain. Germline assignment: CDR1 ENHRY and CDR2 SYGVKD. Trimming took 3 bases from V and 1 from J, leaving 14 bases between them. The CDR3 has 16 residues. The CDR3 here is CAISEGPADRTDTQYF. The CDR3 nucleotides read TGTGCCATCAGTGAAGGTCCGGCGGATCGCACAGATACGCAGTATTTT.

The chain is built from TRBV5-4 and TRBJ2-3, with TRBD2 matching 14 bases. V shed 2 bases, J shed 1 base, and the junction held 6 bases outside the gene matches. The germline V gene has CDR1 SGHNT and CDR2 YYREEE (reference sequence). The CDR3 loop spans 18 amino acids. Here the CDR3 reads CASSFRGTSGGRTDTQYF. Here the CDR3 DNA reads TGTGCCAGCAGCTTTCGGGGGACTAGCGGGGGCCGCACAGATACGCAGTATTTT.

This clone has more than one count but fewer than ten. In DNA form, the CDR3 reads TGTGCCAGCAGTACCGCTACTCCCGCCCACGAGCAGTACTTC. This sequence encodes CASSTATPAHEQYF. The V gene is TRBV28, the J gene TRBJ2-7; D not resolved. V lost 5 bases, J lost 5 bases, and 16 bases lay in between. Germline CDR1 MDHEN, CDR2 SYDVKM. The CDR3 is made up of 14 amino acids.

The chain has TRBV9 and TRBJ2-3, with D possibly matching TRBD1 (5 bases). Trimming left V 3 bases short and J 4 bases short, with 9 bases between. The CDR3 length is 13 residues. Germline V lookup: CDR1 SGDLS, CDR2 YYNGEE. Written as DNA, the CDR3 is TGTGCCAGCAGCGCAATAGGGGCAGATACGCAGTATTTT. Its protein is CASSAIGADTQYF.

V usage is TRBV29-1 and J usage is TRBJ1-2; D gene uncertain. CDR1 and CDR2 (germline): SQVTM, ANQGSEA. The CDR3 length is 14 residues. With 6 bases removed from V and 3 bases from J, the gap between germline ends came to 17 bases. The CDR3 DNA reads TGCAGCGTCGAGCCCGTGCAGAAGGACTATGGCTACACCTTC. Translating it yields CSVEPVQKDYGYTF.

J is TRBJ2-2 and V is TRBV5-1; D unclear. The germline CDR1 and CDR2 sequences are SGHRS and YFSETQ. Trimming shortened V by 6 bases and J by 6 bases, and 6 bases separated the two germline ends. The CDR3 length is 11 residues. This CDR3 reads CASMGPGELFF. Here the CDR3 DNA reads TGCGCCAGCATGGGTCCCGGGGAGCTGTTTTTT.

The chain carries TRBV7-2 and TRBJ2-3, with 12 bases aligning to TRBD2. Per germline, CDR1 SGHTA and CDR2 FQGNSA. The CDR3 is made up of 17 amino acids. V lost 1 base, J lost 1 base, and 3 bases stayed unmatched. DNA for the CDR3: TGTGCCAGCAGCTTAGGCCTAGCGGGGGGGGGCACAGATACGCAGTATTTT. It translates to CASSLGLAGGGTDTQYF.

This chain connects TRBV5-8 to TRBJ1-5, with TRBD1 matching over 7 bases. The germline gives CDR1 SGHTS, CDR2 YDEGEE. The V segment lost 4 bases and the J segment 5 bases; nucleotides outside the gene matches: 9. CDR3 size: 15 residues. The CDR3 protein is CASSPGDREDQPQHF. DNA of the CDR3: TGTGCCAGCAGCCCGGGGGACAGAGAGGATCAGCCCCAGCATTTT.

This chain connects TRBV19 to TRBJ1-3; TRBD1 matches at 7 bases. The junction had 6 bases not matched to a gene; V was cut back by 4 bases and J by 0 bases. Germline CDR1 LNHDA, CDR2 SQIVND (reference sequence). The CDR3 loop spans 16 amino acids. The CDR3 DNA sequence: TGTGCCAGTAGTACCCCCAGGGACAGCTCTGGAAACACCATATATTTT. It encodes CASSTPRDSSGNTIYF.

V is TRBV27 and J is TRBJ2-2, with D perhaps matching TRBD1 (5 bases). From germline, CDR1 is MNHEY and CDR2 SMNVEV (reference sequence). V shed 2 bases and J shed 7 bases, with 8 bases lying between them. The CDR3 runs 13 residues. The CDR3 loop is CASSLAGFGELFF. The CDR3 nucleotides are TGTGCCAGCAGTTTAGCAGGGTTCGGGGAGCTGTTTTTT.

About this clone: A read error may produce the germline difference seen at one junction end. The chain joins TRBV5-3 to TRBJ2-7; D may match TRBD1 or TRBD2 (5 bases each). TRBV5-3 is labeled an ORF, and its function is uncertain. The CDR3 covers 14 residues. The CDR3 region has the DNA TGTGCCAGCAGCTTGGGGGTCGACTCCTACGAGCAGTACTTC. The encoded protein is CASSLGVDSYEQYF.

CDR3 nucleotide sequence: TGTGCCAGCAGCTTAGTGGGGTTACAGGCCCGGGTTGGTGAAAAACTGTTTTTT. This encodes CASSLVGLQARVGEKLFF. This sequence joins TRBV7-2 and TRBJ1-4, with TRBD1 as a possible D gene (5 bases). The CDR3 length is 18 residues. Trimming shortened V by 1 base and J by 7 bases, and 22 bases separated the two germline ends. Germline CDR1 is SGHTA and CDR2 is FQGNSA.

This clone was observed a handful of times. CDR3 bases: TGTGCCTGGAGTTGGACCGGTATTCTCGGGGAGCTGTTTTTT. This encodes CAWSWTGILGELFF. The chain is built from TRBV30 and TRBJ2-2; D not certain. CDR1 and CDR2 from the germline V gene are GTSNPN and SVGIG (reference sequence). The CDR3 has 14 amino acids. V lost 2 bases, J lost 7 bases, and 14 bases lay in between.

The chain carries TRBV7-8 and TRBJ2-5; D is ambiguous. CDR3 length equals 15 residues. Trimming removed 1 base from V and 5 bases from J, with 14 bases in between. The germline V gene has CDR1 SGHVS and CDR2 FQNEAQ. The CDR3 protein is CASSLGHRREETQYF. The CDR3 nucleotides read TGTGCCAGCAGCTTAGGACACCGACGCGAGGAGACCCAGTACTTC.

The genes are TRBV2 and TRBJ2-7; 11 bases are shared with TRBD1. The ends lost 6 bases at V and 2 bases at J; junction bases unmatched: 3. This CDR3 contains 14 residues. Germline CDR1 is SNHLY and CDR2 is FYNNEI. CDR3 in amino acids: CASRGTGGTYEQYF. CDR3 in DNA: TGTGCCAGCAGGGGGACAGGGGGAACCTACGAGCAGTACTTC. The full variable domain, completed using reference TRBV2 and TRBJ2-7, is EPEVTQTPSHQVTQMGQEVILRCVPISNHLYFYWYRQILGQKVEFLVSFYNNEISEKSEIFDDQFSVERPDGSNFTLKIRSTKLEDSAMYFCASRGTGGTYEQYFGPGTRLTVT.

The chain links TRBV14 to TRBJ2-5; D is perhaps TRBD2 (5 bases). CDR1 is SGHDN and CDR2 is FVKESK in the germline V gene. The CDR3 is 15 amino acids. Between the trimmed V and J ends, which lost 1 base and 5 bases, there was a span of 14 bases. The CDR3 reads CASSQGAWRSETQYF. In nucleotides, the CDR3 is TGTGCCAGCAGCCAAGGCGCGTGGAGGTCGGAGACCCAGTACTTC.

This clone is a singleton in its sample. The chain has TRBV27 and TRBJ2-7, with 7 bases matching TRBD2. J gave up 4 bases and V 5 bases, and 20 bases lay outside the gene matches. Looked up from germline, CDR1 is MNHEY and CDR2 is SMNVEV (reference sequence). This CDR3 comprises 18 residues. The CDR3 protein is CASSLSGAGPLGGYEQYF. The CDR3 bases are TGTGCCAGCAGTCTCAGCGGGGCGGGCCCTCTGGGCGGGTACGAGCAGTACTTC.

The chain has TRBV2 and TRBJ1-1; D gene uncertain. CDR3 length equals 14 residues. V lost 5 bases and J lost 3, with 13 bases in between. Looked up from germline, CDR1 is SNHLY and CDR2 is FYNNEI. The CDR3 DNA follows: TGTGCCAGCAGTCTGGCCCCCGGGGACACTGAAGCTTTCTTT. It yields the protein CASSLAPGDTEAFF.

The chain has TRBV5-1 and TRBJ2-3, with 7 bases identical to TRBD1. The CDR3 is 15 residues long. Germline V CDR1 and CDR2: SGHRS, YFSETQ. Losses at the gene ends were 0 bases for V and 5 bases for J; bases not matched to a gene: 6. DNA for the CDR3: TGCGCCAGCAGCTTGGGACAGGGTTTTGGAGATACGCAGTATTTT. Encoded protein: CASSLGQGFGDTQYF. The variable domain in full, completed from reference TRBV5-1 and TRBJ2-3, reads KAGVTQTPRYLIKTRGQQVTLSCSPISGHRSVSWYQQTPGQGLQFLFEYFSETQRNKGNFPGRFSGRQFSNSRSEMNVSTLELGDSALYLCASSLGQGFGDTQYFGPGTRLTVL.

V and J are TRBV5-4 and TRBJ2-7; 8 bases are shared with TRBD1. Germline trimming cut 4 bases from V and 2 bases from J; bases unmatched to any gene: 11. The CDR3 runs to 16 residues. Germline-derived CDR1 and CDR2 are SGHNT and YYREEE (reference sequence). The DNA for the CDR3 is TGTGCCAGCAGCCACACAGGGGGTGAACCCCCCTACGAGCAGTACTTC. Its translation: CASSHTGGEPPYEQYF.

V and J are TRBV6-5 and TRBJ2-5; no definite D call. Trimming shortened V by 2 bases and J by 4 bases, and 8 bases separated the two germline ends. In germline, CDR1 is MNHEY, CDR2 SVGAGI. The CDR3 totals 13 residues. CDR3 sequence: CASSYGVRETQYF. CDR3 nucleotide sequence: TGTGCCAGCAGTTACGGGGTTAGAGAGACCCAGTACTTC.